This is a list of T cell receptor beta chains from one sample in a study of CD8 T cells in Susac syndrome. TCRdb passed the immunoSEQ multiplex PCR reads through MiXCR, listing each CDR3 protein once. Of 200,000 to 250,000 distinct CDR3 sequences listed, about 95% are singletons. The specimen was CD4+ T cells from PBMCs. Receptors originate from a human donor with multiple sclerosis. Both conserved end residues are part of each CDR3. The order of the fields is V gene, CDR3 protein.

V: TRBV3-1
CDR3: CASSQGYLPNYGYTF

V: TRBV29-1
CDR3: CSVDPLAGGETQYF

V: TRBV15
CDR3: CATSRDRQNNQPQHF

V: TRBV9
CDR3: CASSVDGTDTQYF

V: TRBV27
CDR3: CAVPFQRGPVNIQYF

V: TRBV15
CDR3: CATSRETSGKGIQYF

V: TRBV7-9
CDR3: CASSSRGTPPYQETQYF

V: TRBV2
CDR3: CASTLAGGYTF

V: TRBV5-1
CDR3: CASSLGGAVAQYF

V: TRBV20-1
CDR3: CSASGTGVYGYTF

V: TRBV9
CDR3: CASSAGPGQTADTQYF

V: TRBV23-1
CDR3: CASRKSKGQRNNNEQFF

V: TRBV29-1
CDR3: CSVGQGTNQPQHF

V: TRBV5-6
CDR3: CASSLAVTSGTAHQETQYF

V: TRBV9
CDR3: CASSPRTSGIYEQYF

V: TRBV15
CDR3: CATSRVFGRGQDTQYF

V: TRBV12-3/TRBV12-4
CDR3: CASSLYRTEAFF

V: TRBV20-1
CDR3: CSAAQQGSGANVLTF

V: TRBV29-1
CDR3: CSVESPGTEAFF

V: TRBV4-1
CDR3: CASSQVSHSGGYTF

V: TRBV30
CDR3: CAWSGLAGNLDEQYF

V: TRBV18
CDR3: CASSTRGQPQHF

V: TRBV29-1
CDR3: CSVQGDSYNEQFF

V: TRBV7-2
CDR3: CASSFFGTNVLFF

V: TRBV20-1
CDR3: CSAKGRSRETQYF

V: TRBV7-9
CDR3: CASSLGSYNYGYTF

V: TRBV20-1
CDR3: CSAKVLITAGDTEAFF

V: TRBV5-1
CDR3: CASSLGQGRNQPQHF

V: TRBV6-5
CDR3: CASSYGREVRSYEQYF

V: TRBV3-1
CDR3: CASSRGTPSSYNEQFF

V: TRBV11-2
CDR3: CASSNRTLAKNIQYF

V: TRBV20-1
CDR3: CSARTGRDQPQHF

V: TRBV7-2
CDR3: CASSSSTGRRSYEQYF

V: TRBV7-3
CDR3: CASSRDANTGELFF

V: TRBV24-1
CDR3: CATSDGIRETQYF

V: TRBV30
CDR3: CAWSGRVSEQYF

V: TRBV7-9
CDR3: CASSPRDPPNTEAFF

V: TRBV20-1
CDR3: CSARFGANEQFF

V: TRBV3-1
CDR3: CASSLLGGSGIQNIQYF

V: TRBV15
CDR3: CATSRDGGFDGYTF

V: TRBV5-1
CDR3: CASSLGVTGVSPLHF

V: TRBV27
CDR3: CASSPRLEGRNEQFF

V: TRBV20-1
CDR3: CSAPGRIYEQYF

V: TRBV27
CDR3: CASSLRGGNTEAFF

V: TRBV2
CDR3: CASSSTGEQPQHF

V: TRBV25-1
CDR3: CASSEQGNTEAFF

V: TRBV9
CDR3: CASSVGRNGPGTQYF

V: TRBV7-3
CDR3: CASSPGQRQETQYF

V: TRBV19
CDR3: CAGTESGTARDEQFF

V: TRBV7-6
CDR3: CASSPGIVNEKLFF